This TCR beta chain is from a study of blood T cell repertoires in COVID-19. The wider study: Collection of acute and convalescent COVID-19 samples took place in the United States, Italy and Spain. PBMCs, B-cell-depleted T cells, or T cells were the source of the cDNA or gDNA that made up the material.

Authors' methods: Amplification of reference gene primers provided the estimated nucleated cell counts. Here immunoSEQ multiplex PCR was the method, and the copy in TCRdb shows in-frame clones only, minus some. V, J and clone size reflect that table, while D and trimming were determined from the DNA. Of 100,000 to 150,000 clones in the sample, about 89% were seen once. V was cut by 0 bases and J by 2 bases, with 12 bases left in between. Looked up from germline, CDR1 is LGHNT and CDR2 is FRNRAP. This CDR3 spans 16 amino acids. The sample consisted of peripheral blood. This rearrangement joins TRBV12-5 to TRBJ2-3; no definite D call. The receptor was derived from a woman between 55 and 75 years old with acute or convalescent COVID-19. CDR3 protein: CASGLVLSSPTDTQYF. The CDR3 coding sequence is TGTGCTAGTGGTTTGGTGTTGAGTTCGCCCACAGATACGCAGTATTTT.